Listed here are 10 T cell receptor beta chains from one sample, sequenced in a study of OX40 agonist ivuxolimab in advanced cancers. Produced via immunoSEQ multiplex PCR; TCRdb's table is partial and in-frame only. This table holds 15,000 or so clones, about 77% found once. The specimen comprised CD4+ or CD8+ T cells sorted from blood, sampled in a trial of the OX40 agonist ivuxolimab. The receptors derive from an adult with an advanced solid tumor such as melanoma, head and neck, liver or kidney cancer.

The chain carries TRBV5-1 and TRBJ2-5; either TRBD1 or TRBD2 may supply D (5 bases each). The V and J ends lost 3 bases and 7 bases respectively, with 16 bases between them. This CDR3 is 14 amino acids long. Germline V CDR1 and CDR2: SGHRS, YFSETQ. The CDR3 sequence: CASSSGLEKGTQYF. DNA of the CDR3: TGCGCCAGCAGCTCGGGGCTGGAAAAGGGGACCCAGTACTTC.

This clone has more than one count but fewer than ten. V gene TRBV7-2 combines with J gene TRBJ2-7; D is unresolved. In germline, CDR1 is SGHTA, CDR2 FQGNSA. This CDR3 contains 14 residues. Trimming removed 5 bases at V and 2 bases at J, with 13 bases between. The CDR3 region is CASSDWTATYEQYF. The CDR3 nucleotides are TGTGCCAGCAGCGATTGGACGGCAACCTACGAGCAGTACTTC.

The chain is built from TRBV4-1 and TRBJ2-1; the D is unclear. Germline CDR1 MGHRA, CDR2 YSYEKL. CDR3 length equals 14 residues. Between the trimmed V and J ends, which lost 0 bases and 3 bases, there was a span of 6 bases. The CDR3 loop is CASSQDESYNEQFF. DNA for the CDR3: TGCGCCAGCAGCCAAGATGAGAGCTACAATGAGCAGTTCTTC.

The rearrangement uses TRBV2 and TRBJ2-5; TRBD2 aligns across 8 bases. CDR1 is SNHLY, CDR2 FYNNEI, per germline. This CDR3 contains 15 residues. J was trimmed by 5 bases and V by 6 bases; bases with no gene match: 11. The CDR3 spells CASRELAEEGETQYF. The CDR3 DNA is TGTGCCAGCAGGGAACTAGCGGAGGAGGGGGAGACCCAGTACTTC. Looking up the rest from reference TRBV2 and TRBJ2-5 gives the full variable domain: EPEVTQTPSHQVTQMGQEVILRCVPISNHLYFYWYRQILGQKVEFLVSFYNNEISEKSEIFDDQFSVERPDGSNFTLKIRSTKLEDSAMYFCASRELAEEGETQYFGPGTRLLVL.

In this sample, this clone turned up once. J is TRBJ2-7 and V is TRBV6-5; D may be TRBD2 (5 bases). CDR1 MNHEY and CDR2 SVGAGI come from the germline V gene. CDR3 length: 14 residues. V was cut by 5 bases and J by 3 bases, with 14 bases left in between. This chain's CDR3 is CASSGDGVGYEQYF. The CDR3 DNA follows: TGTGCCAGCAGTGGAGACGGGGTAGGCTACGAGCAGTACTTC.

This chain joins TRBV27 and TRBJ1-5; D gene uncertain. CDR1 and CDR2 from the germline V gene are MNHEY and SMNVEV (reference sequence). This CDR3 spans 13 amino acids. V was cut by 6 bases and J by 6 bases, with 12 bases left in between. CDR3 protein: CASSFTVSQPQHF. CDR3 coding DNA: TGTGCCAGCAGCTTCACCGTCTCTCAGCCCCAGCATTTT.

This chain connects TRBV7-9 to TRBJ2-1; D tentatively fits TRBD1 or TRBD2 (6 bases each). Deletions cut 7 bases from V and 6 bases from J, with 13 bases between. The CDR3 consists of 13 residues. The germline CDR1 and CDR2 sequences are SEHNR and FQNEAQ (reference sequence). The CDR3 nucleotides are TGTGCCAGCACTTGGGGGGCTCGCAATGAGCAGTTCTTC. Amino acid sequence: CASTWGARNEQFF.

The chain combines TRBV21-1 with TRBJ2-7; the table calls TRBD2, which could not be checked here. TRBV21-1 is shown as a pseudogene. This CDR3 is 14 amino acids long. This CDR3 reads CARRGTGDGYEQYF. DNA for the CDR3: TGTGCCAGGCGGGGTACGGGGGACGGCTACGAGCAGTACTTC.

The CDR3 DNA follows: TGTGCCAGCAGCCCAGGGGTCGCTGAAGCTTTCTTT. Translation gives CASSPGVAEAFF. This rearrangement joins TRBV7-9 to TRBJ1-1; D might be TRBD1 (6 bases). Germline assignment: CDR1 SEHNR and CDR2 FQNEAQ (reference sequence). This CDR3 is built from 12 residues. The V end was cut by 5 bases, the J end by 6 bases, with 10 bases between.

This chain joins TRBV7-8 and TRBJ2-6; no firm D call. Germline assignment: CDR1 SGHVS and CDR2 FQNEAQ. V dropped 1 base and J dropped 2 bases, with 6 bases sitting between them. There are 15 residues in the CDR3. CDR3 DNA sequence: TGTGCCAGCAGCTTAGAGGGAACTGGGGCCAACGTCCTGACTTTC. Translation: CASSLEGTGANVLTF. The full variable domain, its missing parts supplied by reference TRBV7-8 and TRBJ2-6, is GAGVSQSPRYKVAKRGQDVALRCDPISGHVSLFWYQQALGQGPEFLTYFQNEAQLDKSGLPSDRFFAERPEGSVSTLKIQRTQQEDSAVYLCASSLEGTGANVLTFGAGSRLTVL.